The 8 T cell receptor beta chains given below trace back to one sample, sequenced in a study of T-cell memory formation after mild COVID-19. TCRdb re-analysed the 5' RACE reads in MiXCR, keeping a single row per CDR3 protein. The sample shows just under 50,000 distinct CDR3 sequences, more than 10% of them seen only once. The sequenced material came from PBMCs or a T cell subset sorted from them (not recorded which). The source is a man younger than 35 who had mild COVID-19 (a few samples of this study predate the infection). Cell type and time point are not known.

The J gene is TRBJ2-4, the V gene TRBV7-2, with no clear D. The V end was cut by 1 base, the J end by 0 bases, with 10 bases between. The CDR3 covers 16 residues. Germline V gene lookup returns CDR1 SGHTA and CDR2 FQGNSA. The CDR3 sequence is CASSLVALLAKNIQYF. The CDR3, as DNA: TGTGCCAGCAGCTTAGTTGCCCTACTAGCCAAAAACATTCAGTACTTC.

The rearrangement uses TRBV27 and TRBJ2-7; a possible D gene is TRBD1 (6 bases). Germline lookup yields CDR1 MNHEY and CDR2 SMNVEV (reference sequence). Deletions cut 2 bases from V and 7 bases from J, with 15 bases between. The CDR3 is 14 amino acids. The CDR3 nucleotides are TGTGCCAGCAGTTTAGTCCGCCAGGGGTCGGAGCAGTACTTC. Translation gives CASSLVRQGSEQYF.

The V and J genes are TRBV28 and TRBJ1-6, with D unresolved. V was pared by 8 bases and J by 8 bases, with 10 bases between. CDR3 length: 12 amino acids. From germline, CDR1 is MDHEN and CDR2 SYDVKM. Here the CDR3 DNA reads TGTGCCAGCGGGCAGGAGGATTCACCCCTCCACTTT. This translates into CASGQEDSPLHF.

A few counts support this clonotype. CDR3: CATSDGGLHHEQFF. CDR3 nucleotide sequence: TGTGCCACCAGTGATGGCGGCTTACACCATGAGCAGTTCTTC. The rearrangement uses TRBV24-1 and TRBJ2-1; unclear D gene. This CDR3 region has 14 residues. V shed 3 bases and J shed 8 bases, with 13 bases lying between them. CDR1 and CDR2 (germline): KGHDR, SFDVKD.

This clonotype has just a few counts. CDR3 DNA: TGTGCCAGCAGTTTAGGGGGCAGAGGGCCCTCACCCCTCCACTTT. Translated, it gives CASSLGGRGPSPLHF. The chain combines TRBV28 with TRBJ1-6; possible D gene TRBD1, 6 bases. Germline CDR1 is MDHEN and CDR2 is SYDVKM. Trimming stripped 2 bases from V and 10 bases from J, with 15 bases between. The CDR3 has 15 residues. Full variable domain (missing parts from reference TRBV28 and TRBJ1-6): DVKVTQSSRYLVKRTGEKVFLECVQDMDHENMFWYRQDPGLGLRLIYFSYDVKMKEKGDIPEGYSVSREKKERFSLILESASTNQTSMYLCASSLGGRGPSPLHFGNGTRLTVT.

This clonotype has only a few counts. The V gene is TRBV6-1, the J gene TRBJ2-7, with D unclear. This CDR3 is 12 amino acids long. V lost 4 bases and J 6 bases, leaving 10 bases between the germline ends. From germline, CDR1 is MNHNS and CDR2 SASEGT. In DNA, the CDR3 is TGTGCCAGCAGTGTTGGGCAGATCGAGCAGTACGTC. Its protein is CASSVGQIEQYV.

This clonotype came up a few times. V gene TRBV3-1 combines with J gene TRBJ2-5, with TRBD2 as a possible D gene (6 bases). V was trimmed by 5 bases and J by 4 bases, leaving 14 bases between them. CDR3 length: 14 residues. Looked up from germline, CDR1 is LGHDT and CDR2 is YNNKEL (reference sequence). CDR3 sequence: CASSSMGGAETQYF. CDR3 nucleotide sequence: TGTGCCAGCAGCTCGATGGGGGGAGCAGAGACCCAGTACTTC.

The chain recombines TRBV18 with TRBJ1-5, with a possible D match to TRBD1 (6 bases). V was clipped by 6 bases and J by 3 bases, with 15 bases between them. Looked up from germline, CDR1 is KGHSH and CDR2 is LQKENI. This CDR3 contains 15 residues. The CDR3 coding sequence is TGTGCCAGCTCGGAAACTCAGGGGCTCAATCAGCCCCAGCATTTT. It translates to CASSETQGLNQPQHF.